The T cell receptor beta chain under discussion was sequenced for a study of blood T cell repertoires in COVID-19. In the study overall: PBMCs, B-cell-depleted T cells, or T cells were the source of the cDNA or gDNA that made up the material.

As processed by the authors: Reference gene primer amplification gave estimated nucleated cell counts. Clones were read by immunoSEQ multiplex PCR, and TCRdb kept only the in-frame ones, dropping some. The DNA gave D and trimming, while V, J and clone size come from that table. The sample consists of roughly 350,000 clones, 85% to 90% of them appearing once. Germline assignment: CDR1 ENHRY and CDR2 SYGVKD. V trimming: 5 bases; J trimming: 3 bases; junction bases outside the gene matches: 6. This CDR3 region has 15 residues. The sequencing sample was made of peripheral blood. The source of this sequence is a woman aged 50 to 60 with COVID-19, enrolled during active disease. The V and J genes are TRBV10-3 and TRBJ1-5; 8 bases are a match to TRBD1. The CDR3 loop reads CAISPGTGHNQPQHF. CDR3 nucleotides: TGTGCCATCAGTCCCGGGACAGGTCACAATCAGCCCCAGCATTTT.